This TCR beta chain was captured by sequencing in a study of control samples from healthy donors and cancer patients. The V end was cut by 4 bases, the J end by 2 bases, with 10 bases between. This CDR3 is built from 15 residues. In germline, CDR1 is SGDLS, CDR2 YYNGEE. Clones were sequenced by immunoSEQ multiplex PCR, and TCRdb holds only the in-frame ones, with some missing. The sample includes roughly 130,000 clones, about 88% of them seen just once. Sequences were obtained from blood. The gene calls are TRBV9 and TRBJ2-6; D is uncertain. The clonotype was recovered from a man in his forties or fifties in good health. The CDR3 DNA sequence: TGTGCCAGCAGCCCCCTACAAACTGGGGCCAACGTCCTGACTTTC. This codes for CASSPLQTGANVLTF.